Each of the 15 T cell receptor beta chains below was sequenced from the same sample in a study of cytomegalovirus exposure and HLA in healthy donors. Primers included in the PCR were 60 Vbeta and 13 Jbeta primers. Measured with immunoSEQ multiplex PCR; TCRdb has only the in-frame clones, and not every one. The repertoire holds 80,000 or so clones, about 84% seen once, with nearly 3.5% in the top ten. Sequenced material: PBMCs. These receptor sequences come from a man between 35 and 55 years old in good health and CMV-seronegative.

Worth noting for this clone: Different DNA sequences within this sample yield the same CDR3. The chain has TRBV6-6 and TRBJ1-1, with a possible D match to TRBD1 (6 bases). The germline V gene has CDR1 MNHNY and CDR2 SVGAGI (reference sequence). The length of the CDR3 is 12 residues. Trimming left V 2 bases short and J 7 bases short, with 8 bases between. CDR3 protein: CASSYRGGEAFF. In DNA form, the CDR3 reads TGTGCCAGCAGTTACAGAGGGGGTGAAGCTTTCTTT.

The chain is built from TRBV6-5 and TRBJ1-2; 8 positions match TRBD1. There are 15 residues in the CDR3. The ends lost 6 bases at V and 10 bases at J; junction bases unmatched: 16. The V gene's germline CDR1 is MNHEY and CDR2 SVGAGI. The CDR3 region has the DNA TGTGCCAGCAGCTTCAGATCGACAGGGGTAGGAGTCTACACCTTC. It specifies CASSFRSTGVGVYTF.

The chain couples TRBV28 to TRBJ1-5, with 7 bases that match TRBD1. V lost 6 bases and J lost 4; bases outside the gene matches: 3. Per germline, CDR1 MDHEN and CDR2 SYDVKM. There are 13 residues in the CDR3. The CDR3 loop reads CASRQGSNQPQHF. The CDR3 DNA is TGTGCCAGCAGACAGGGGAGTAATCAGCCCCAGCATTTT. The whole variable domain, filled in from reference TRBV28 and TRBJ1-5, reads DVKVTQSSRYLVKRTGEKVFLECVQDMDHENMFWYRQDPGLGLRLIYFSYDVKMKEKGDIPEGYSVSREKKERFSLILESASTNQTSMYLCASRQGSNQPQHFGDGTRLSIL.

This chain links TRBV6-1 with TRBJ2-1, with a possible D match to TRBD1 (6 bases). Trimming cost V 4 bases and J 4 bases, with 14 bases left between them. There are 15 residues in the CDR3. CDR1 is MNHNS and CDR2 is SASEGT in the germline V gene. The CDR3 nucleotides are TGTGCCAGCAGTGTTTTACAGGGCAATTACAATGAGCAGTTCTTC. Protein sequence: CASSVLQGNYNEQFF.

V and J are TRBV19 and TRBJ2-5, with D possibly TRBD1 on 6 matching bases. The V and J ends lost 7 bases and 3 bases respectively, with 18 bases between them. The CDR3 runs 15 residues. Germline CDR1 reads LNHDA; CDR2 reads SQIVND (reference sequence). In DNA form, the CDR3 reads TGTGCCAGTAAAACCACCGCCGCAGGGGAAGAGACCCAGTACTTC. Encoded protein: CASKTTAAGEETQYF.

The rearrangement links TRBV14 to TRBJ1-2; D call uncertain. Between the trimmed V and J ends, which lost 1 base and 8 bases, there was a span of 8 bases. The CDR3 is made up of 12 amino acids. Germline V lookup: CDR1 SGHDN, CDR2 FVKESK. The CDR3 sequence: CASSQGGMGYTF. CDR3 bases: TGTGCCAGCAGCCAAGGAGGGATGGGCTACACCTTC.

The rearrangement joins TRBV9 to TRBJ1-2, with D uncertain. This CDR3 has 13 residues. Germline V gene lookup returns CDR1 SGDLS and CDR2 YYNGEE. V lost 4 bases to trimming and J lost 8 bases, with 15 bases between them. The CDR3 DNA follows: TGTGCCAGCAGCCCCCGGACGAGGGCGGGCTACACCTTC. Amino acid sequence: CASSPRTRAGYTF.

The J gene is TRBJ1-5, the V gene TRBV19; 10 bases agree with TRBD1. This CDR3 has 16 residues. The V and J ends lost 1 base and 6 bases, in that order; junction bases with no gene match: 6. Germline lookup yields CDR1 LNHDA and CDR2 SQIVND (reference sequence). CDR3: CASSIVGQGVGQPQHF. CDR3 DNA: TGTGCCAGTAGTATAGTTGGACAGGGGGTTGGTCAGCCCCAGCATTTT.

This clone came up once. In the same sample, other DNA sequences code for this CDR3. V is TRBV18 and J is TRBJ1-1; possibly TRBD1 for D (6 bases). The CDR3 totals 14 residues. V dropped 3 bases and J dropped 8 bases, with 16 bases sitting between them. CDR1 is KGHSH, CDR2 LQKENI, per germline. The chain's CDR3 is CASSPRTDSSEAFF. In DNA, the CDR3 is TGTGCCAGCTCACCCCGGACAGATTCATCCGAAGCTTTCTTT.

CDR3 amino acids: CASSPGGTNYGYTF. The CDR3 nucleotides are TGTGCCAGCAGTCCAGGAGGGACTAACTATGGCTACACCTTC. V usage is TRBV28 and J usage is TRBJ1-2; D is undetermined. The CDR3 covers 14 residues. V shed 5 bases and J shed 0 bases, with 10 bases lying between them. The germline V gene encodes CDR1 MDHEN and CDR2 SYDVKM.

The chain employs TRBV4-1 and TRBJ1-3; D is unclear. This CDR3 spans 17 amino acids. V gave up 0 bases and J gave up 2 bases, with 14 bases separating them. CDR1 MGHRA and CDR2 YSYEKL come from the germline V gene. The CDR3 DNA reads TGCGCCAGCAGCCAAGATGGAAACTCCGGGACTGGAAACACCATATATTTT. It is translated as CASSQDGNSGTGNTIYF.

The chain has TRBV9 and TRBJ2-5; D possibly corresponds to TRBD1 (6 bases). With 4 bases removed from V and 5 bases from J, the gap between germline ends came to 15 bases. The CDR3 loop spans 14 amino acids. Germline loops: CDR1 SGDLS, CDR2 YYNGEE. As DNA, the CDR3 is TGTGCCAGCAGCCCTCAGGGGCATAGGGAGACCCAGTACTTC. It codes for CASSPQGHRETQYF. Full variable domain (missing parts from reference TRBV9 and TRBJ2-5): DSGVTQTPKHLITATGQRVTLRCSPRSGDLSVYWYQQSLDQGLQFLIQYYNGEERAKGNILERFSAQQFPDLHSELNLSSLELGDSALYFCASSPQGHRETQYFGPGTRLLVL.

The rearrangement links TRBV9 to TRBJ1-2; TRBD1 matches 10 bases. Germline CDR1 and CDR2: SGDLS and YYNGEE. V lost 4 bases to trimming and J lost 7 bases; unmatched junction nucleotides: 4. CDR3 length: 13 residues. The CDR3 DNA reads TGTGCCAGCAGCAACCGGGACAGGGGTGGCTACACCTTC. As protein: CASSNRDRGGYTF.

V usage is TRBV19 and J usage is TRBJ1-2; 8 bases align to TRBD1. The CDR3 consists of 14 residues. Germline values: CDR1 LNHDA, CDR2 SQIVND (reference sequence). V lost 8 bases, J lost 8 bases, and 13 bases stayed unmatched. CDR3 amino acids: CASLSDRAVGGYTF. The CDR3 DNA follows: TGTGCCAGTTTGTCGGACAGGGCCGTCGGGGGCTACACCTTC.

J is TRBJ2-7 and V is TRBV19; 8 nucleotides match TRBD1. V lost 3 bases to trimming and J lost 3 bases; unmatched junction nucleotides: 7. Germline loops: CDR1 LNHDA, CDR2 SQIVND (reference sequence). This CDR3 comprises 15 residues. The CDR3 nucleotides read TGTGCCAGTAGTATTGCGGCAGGGGGCAACTACGAGCAGTACTTC. Protein product: CASSIAAGGNYEQYF.